What follows are 23 T cell receptor beta chains derived from one specimen sequenced in a study of blood T cell repertoires in COVID-19. Measured with immunoSEQ multiplex PCR; TCRdb has only the in-frame clones, and not every one. The sample holds 210,000 or so clones; approximately 90% are singletons and the top ten take 9.5% to 15%. The sequenced sample was peripheral blood. The receptors here all came from a woman aged 18-29 years who had recovered from COVID-19.

The sample holds a few counts of this clone. This rearrangement joins TRBV25-1 to TRBJ2-2, with D possibly matching TRBD1 (6 bases). Trimming pared 2 bases from V and 3 bases from J, leaving 7 bases between. This CDR3 is 14 amino acids long. CDR1 and CDR2 from the germline V gene are MGHDK and SYGVNS. The CDR3 is CASSENRDTGELFF. Here the CDR3 DNA reads TGTGCCAGCAGTGAAAACAGGGACACCGGGGAGCTGTTTTTT.

The rearrangement uses TRBV4-2 and TRBJ2-5; TRBD1 might be the D (6 bases). Germline V lookup: CDR1 LGHNA, CDR2 YNFKEQ. The CDR3 covers 15 residues. V was pared by 2 bases and J by 1 base, with 11 bases between. CDR3 sequence (DNA): TGTGCCAGCAGCCAATCAGACAGGAGCCAAGAGACCCAGTACTTC. Its protein product is CASSQSDRSQETQYF.

This rearrangement joins TRBV20-1 to TRBJ2-1, with a tentative D call TRBD2 (5 bases). Trimming left V 3 bases short and J 2 bases short, with 11 bases between. This CDR3 comprises 14 residues. Germline V gene data show CDR1 as DFQATT and CDR2 as SNEGSKA (reference sequence). The CDR3 sequence: CSASVSGTYNEQFF. In DNA, the CDR3 is TGCAGTGCTAGTGTATCCGGGACCTACAATGAGCAGTTCTTC.

V is TRBV11-3 and J is TRBJ2-7, with 7 bases identical to TRBD2. CDR3 length: 15 amino acids. CDR1 is SGHNT, CDR2 YENEEA, per germline. Trimming removed 5 bases from V and 6 bases from J; junction bases left unmatched: 13. CDR3 in amino acids: CASSPSAGEEAEQYF. For the CDR3, the DNA is TGTGCCAGCAGCCCCTCGGCGGGAGAAGAGGCCGAGCAGTACTTC.

The CDR3 DNA reads TGTGCCAGCAGTTACAACGACGGGGAGACCCAGTACTTC. It yields the protein CASSYNDGETQYF. The chain couples TRBV27 to TRBJ2-5; no reliable D call. Germline V lookup: CDR1 MNHEY, CDR2 SMNVEV (reference sequence). Between the trimmed V and J ends, which lost 4 bases and 5 bases, there was a span of 11 bases. This CDR3 contains 13 residues.

The chain employs TRBV24-1 and TRBJ2-1; 9 bases are a match to TRBD2. This CDR3 has 16 residues. The V gene end was trimmed by 2 bases and the J gene end by 8 bases; junction bases not matched to a gene: 9. Per the germline V gene, CDR1 is KGHDR and CDR2 is SFDVKD. The CDR3 protein is CATSDSASGTGYEQFF. The CDR3 DNA reads TGTGCCACCAGTGATTCAGCTAGCGGGACCGGCTATGAGCAGTTCTTC.

CDR3 sequence reads: CASSHTYEQYF. For the CDR3, the DNA is TGTGCCAGCAGTCACACGTACGAGCAGTACTTC. This sequence joins TRBV2 and TRBJ2-7; D call uncertain. The CDR3 covers 11 residues. The V and J ends lost 5 bases and 4 bases respectively, with 6 bases between them. Germline lookup yields CDR1 SNHLY and CDR2 FYNNEI.

This chain connects TRBV27 to TRBJ2-1; perhaps TRBD2 as D (5 bases). V was shortened by 6 bases and J by 8 bases, with 14 bases between the two germline ends. The CDR3 totals 13 residues. The germline V gene has CDR1 MNHEY and CDR2 SMNVEV (reference sequence). The chain's CDR3 is CASRTIIGDEQFF. The CDR3 nucleotides are TGTGCCAGCAGGACAATAATCGGGGATGAGCAGTTCTTC.

The V call is TRBV5-4, the J call TRBJ1-4; 10 bases align to TRBD1. In germline, CDR1 is SGHNT, CDR2 YYREEE (reference sequence). The CDR3 is 16 amino acids. With 2 bases clipped from V and 7 bases from J, the junction kept 8 bases outside the gene matches. The CDR3 DNA sequence: TGTGCCAGCAGCTTAGGACAGGGGGGGGTCGGTGAAAAACTGTTTTTT. It is translated as CASSLGQGGVGEKLFF.

The rearrangement joins TRBV7-7 to TRBJ1-6; a weak D match, TRBD1 (5 bases). V lost 5 bases and J 0 bases, leaving 20 bases between the germline ends. Germline CDR1 SSHAT, CDR2 FNYEAQ (reference sequence). CDR3 length: 19 residues. CDR3 coding DNA: TGTGCCAGCAGCCTACGCCCTCTCAGGGATAGCTCCTATAATTCACCCCTCCACTTT. As protein: CASSLRPLRDSSYNSPLHF.

This chain uses TRBV2 with TRBJ1-2; 7 nucleotides agree with TRBD1. The V gene end was trimmed by 9 bases and the J gene end by 4 bases; junction bases not matched to a gene: 5. Germline V gives CDR1 SNHLY, CDR2 FYNNEI. This CDR3 is 12 amino acids long. For the CDR3, the DNA is TGTGCCAGTGGACAGGAGATCTATGGCTACACCTTC. This encodes CASGQEIYGYTF.

The chain is built from TRBV4-1 and TRBJ2-1; 9 bases match TRBD2. Germline CDR1 and CDR2: MGHRA and YSYEKL. V lost 4 bases to trimming and J lost 4 bases; unmatched junction nucleotides: 5. The CDR3 runs to 15 residues. Here the CDR3 reads CASSRSGRLYNEQFF. In nucleotides, the CDR3 is TGCGCCAGCAGCCGTAGCGGGAGATTGTACAATGAGCAGTTCTTC.

The chain links TRBV27 to TRBJ2-7, with TRBD1 matching over 7 bases. Germline loops: CDR1 MNHEY, CDR2 SMNVEV (reference sequence). Unmatched junction bases numbered 9, after V lost 5 bases and J lost 2 bases. This CDR3 spans 15 amino acids. CDR3 nucleotide sequence: TGTGCCAGCAGTCAATCGCAGGGGGTCGCCTACGAGCAGTACTTC. Its protein is CASSQSQGVAYEQYF.

V usage is TRBV5-1 and J usage is TRBJ1-2, with a possible D match to TRBD1 (5 bases). V lost 0 bases to trimming and J lost 4 bases, with 13 bases between them. The CDR3 has 15 amino acids. Germline lookup yields CDR1 SGHRS and CDR2 YFSETQ. The CDR3: CASSLEAGQGYGYTF. CDR3 bases: TGCGCCAGCAGCTTGGAGGCAGGACAAGGCTATGGCTACACCTTC. Variable domain in full (rest from reference TRBV5-1 and TRBJ1-2): KAGVTQTPRYLIKTRGQQVTLSCSPISGHRSVSWYQQTPGQGLQFLFEYFSETQRNKGNFPGRFSGRQFSNSRSEMNVSTLELGDSALYLCASSLEAGQGYGYTFGSGTRLTVV.

This chain joins TRBV5-4 and TRBJ2-5; 7 nucleotides agree with TRBD2. V shed 1 base, J shed 1 base, and the junction held 4 bases outside the gene matches. Germline lookup yields CDR1 SGHNT and CDR2 YYREEE (reference sequence). The length of the CDR3 is 15 residues. The DNA of the CDR3 is TGTGCCAGCAGCTTGCATCCTAGCGGCCAAGAGACCCAGTACTTC. This codes for CASSLHPSGQETQYF. Combining the CDR3 with reference TRBV5-4 and TRBJ2-5 gives the whole variable domain ETGVTQSPTHLIKTRGQQVTLRCSSQSGHNTVSWYQQALGQGPQFIFQYYREEENGRGNFPPRFSGLQFPNYSSELNVNALELDDSALYLCASSLHPSGQETQYFGPGTRLLVL.

This clone was observed a handful of times. The chain links TRBV6-4 to TRBJ2-7; 13 nucleotides agree with TRBD2. Germline lookup yields CDR1 MRHNA and CDR2 SNTAGT. This CDR3 comprises 18 residues. V was pared by 3 bases and J by 1 base, with 9 bases of the junction left unmatched. The CDR3 region has the DNA TGTGCCAGCAGTGAGGGACTAGCGGGACCCTATCCTTCCTACGAGCAGTACTTC. Its protein product is CASSEGLAGPYPSYEQYF.

This rearrangement joins TRBV7-3 to TRBJ1-1; D possibly corresponds to TRBD1 (6 bases). Germline values: CDR1 SGHTA, CDR2 FQGTGA. CDR3 length: 13 residues. Trimming removed 4 bases at V and 4 bases at J, with 10 bases between. The CDR3 reads CASSSQQGTEAFF. The CDR3 nucleotides are TGTGCCAGCAGCTCGCAACAGGGCACTGAAGCTTTCTTT. Variable domain in full (rest from reference TRBV7-3 and TRBJ1-1): GAGVSQTPSNKVTEKGKYVELRCDPISGHTALYWYRQSLGQGPEFLIYFQGTGAADDSGLPNDRFFAVRPEGSVSTLKIQRTERGDSAVYLCASSSQQGTEAFFGQGTRLTVV.

The V and J genes are TRBV4-2 and TRBJ1-3; 9 positions agree with TRBD1. V was clipped by 4 bases and J by 0 bases; unmatched bases: 4. The CDR3 is 16 amino acids. Germline V CDR1 and CDR2: LGHNA, YNFKEQ. The CDR3 sequence: CASSRDRVSSGNTIYF. In nucleotides, the CDR3 is TGTGCCAGCAGCCGGGACAGGGTGAGCTCTGGAAACACCATATATTTT.

The chain employs TRBV7-2 and TRBJ1-3; 8 bases match TRBD1. The CDR3 loop spans 14 amino acids. Germline V CDR1 and CDR2: SGHTA, FQGNSA. The V segment lost 1 base and the J segment 6 bases; nucleotides outside the gene matches: 2. In nucleotides, the CDR3 is TGTGCCAGCAGCTTAGGACAGGGGACAAACACCATATATTTT. Amino acids: CASSLGQGTNTIYF. Complete variable domain (other parts from reference TRBV7-2 and TRBJ1-3): GAGVSQSPSNKVTEKGKDVELRCDPISGHTALYWYRQSLGQGLEFLIYFQGNSAPDKSGLPSDRFSAERTGGSVSTLTIQRTQQEDSAVYLCASSLGQGTNTIYFGEGSWLTVV.

V is TRBV29-1 and J is TRBJ2-7, with 8 bases aligning to TRBD1. The germline V gene encodes CDR1 SQVTM and CDR2 ANQGSEA. CDR3 size: 12 residues. V lost 2 bases to trimming and J lost 6 bases; unmatched junction nucleotides: 3. In DNA, the CDR3 is TGCAGCGTTGAACTCAGGGGGCGCGAGCAGTACTTC. It specifies CSVELRGREQYF.

The chain is built from TRBV6-4 and TRBJ1-6, with D possibly being TRBD1 (6 bases). The CDR3 is 15 amino acids. Germline lookup yields CDR1 MRHNA and CDR2 SNTAGT. V was trimmed by 4 bases and J by 4 bases, leaving 11 bases between them. The CDR3 loop is CASSAQQGYNSPLHF. The CDR3, as DNA: TGTGCCAGCAGTGCCCAACAGGGTTATAATTCACCCCTCCACTTT.

With respect to this clone: Other DNA sequences of this sample code for an identical CDR3. The chain uses TRBV6-2 or TRBV6-3 and TRBJ1-2; D is uncertain. Trimming pared 2 bases from V and 0 bases from J, leaving 4 bases between. CDR1 is MNHEY, CDR2 SVGEGT, per germline. The CDR3 has 13 amino acids. In nucleotides, the CDR3 is TGTGCCAGCAGTTACACAGCTAACTATGGCTACACCTTC. Amino acids: CASSYTANYGYTF.

This chain links TRBV12-5 with TRBJ2-3; D remains unclear. From germline, CDR1 is LGHNT and CDR2 FRNRAP. The CDR3 sequence is 13 residues long. Trimming took 7 bases from V and 3 from J, leaving 11 bases between them. The CDR3 protein is CASATNPTDTQYF. The CDR3 DNA follows: TGTGCTAGTGCTACTAATCCGACAGATACGCAGTATTTT.